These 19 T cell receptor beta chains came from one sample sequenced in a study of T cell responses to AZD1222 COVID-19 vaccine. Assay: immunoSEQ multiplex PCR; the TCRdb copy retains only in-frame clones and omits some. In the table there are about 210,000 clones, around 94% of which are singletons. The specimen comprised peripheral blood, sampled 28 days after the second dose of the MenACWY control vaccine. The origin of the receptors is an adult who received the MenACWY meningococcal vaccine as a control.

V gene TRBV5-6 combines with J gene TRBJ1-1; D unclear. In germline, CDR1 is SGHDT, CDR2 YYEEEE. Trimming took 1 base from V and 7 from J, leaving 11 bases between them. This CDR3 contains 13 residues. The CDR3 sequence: CASSLLRGGEAFF. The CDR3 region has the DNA TGTGCCAGCAGCTTGCTCCGGGGAGGTGAAGCTTTCTTT.

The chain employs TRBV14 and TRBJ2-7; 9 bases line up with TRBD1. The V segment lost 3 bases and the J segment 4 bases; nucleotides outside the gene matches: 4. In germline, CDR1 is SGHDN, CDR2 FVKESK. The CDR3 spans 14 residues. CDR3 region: CASSQPGQGYEQYF. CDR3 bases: TGTGCCAGCAGCCAGCCGGGACAGGGTTACGAGCAGTACTTC.

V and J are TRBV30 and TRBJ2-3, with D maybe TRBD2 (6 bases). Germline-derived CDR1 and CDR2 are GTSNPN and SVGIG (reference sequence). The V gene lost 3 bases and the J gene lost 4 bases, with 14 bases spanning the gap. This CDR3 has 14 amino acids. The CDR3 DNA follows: TGTGCCTGGAGGGTCGCGGGGTCGGCAGATACGCAGTATTTT. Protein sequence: CAWRVAGSADTQYF.

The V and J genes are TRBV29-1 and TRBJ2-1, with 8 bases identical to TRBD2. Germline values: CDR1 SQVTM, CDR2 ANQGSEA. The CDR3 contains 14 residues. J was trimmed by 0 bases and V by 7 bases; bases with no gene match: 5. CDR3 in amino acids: CSGILAASYNEQFF. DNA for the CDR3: TGCAGCGGGATACTAGCGGCCTCCTACAATGAGCAGTTCTTC.

This chain's CDR3 is CAWSEPNRDEQFF. CDR3 coding DNA: TGTGCCTGGAGTGAACCAAATAGAGATGAGCAGTTCTTC. The chain recombines TRBV30 with TRBJ2-1; D ambiguous. Trimming took off 1 base at V and 8 bases at J, with 12 bases between the two ends. This CDR3 is built from 13 residues. Germline V gene data show CDR1 as GTSNPN and CDR2 as SVGIG (reference sequence). Supplemented by reference TRBV30 and TRBJ2-1, the full variable domain reads SQTIHQWPATLVQPVGSPLSLECTVEGTSNPNLYWYRQAAGRGLQLLFYSVGIGQISSEVPQNLSASRPQDRQFILSSKKLLLSDSGFYLCAWSEPNRDEQFFGPGTRLTVL.

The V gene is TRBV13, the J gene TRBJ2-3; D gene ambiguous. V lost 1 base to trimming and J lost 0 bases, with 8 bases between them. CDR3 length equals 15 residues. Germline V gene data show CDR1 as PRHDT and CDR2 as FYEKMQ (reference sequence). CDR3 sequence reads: CASSLEASSTDTQYF. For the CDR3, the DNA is TGTGCCAGCAGCTTAGAGGCTAGTAGCACAGATACGCAGTATTTT.

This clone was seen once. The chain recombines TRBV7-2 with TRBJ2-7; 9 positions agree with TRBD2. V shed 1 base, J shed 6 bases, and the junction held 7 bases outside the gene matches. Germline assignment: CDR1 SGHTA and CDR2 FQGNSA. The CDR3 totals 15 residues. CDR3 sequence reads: CASSLVRGRASEQYF. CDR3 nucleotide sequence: TGTGCCAGCAGCTTAGTACGCGGGAGGGCCTCCGAGCAGTACTTC.

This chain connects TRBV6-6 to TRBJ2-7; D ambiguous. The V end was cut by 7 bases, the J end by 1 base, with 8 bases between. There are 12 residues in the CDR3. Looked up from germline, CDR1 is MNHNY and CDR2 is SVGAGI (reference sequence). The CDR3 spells CASIGQSYEQYF. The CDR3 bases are TGTGCCAGCATCGGGCAATCCTACGAGCAGTACTTC.

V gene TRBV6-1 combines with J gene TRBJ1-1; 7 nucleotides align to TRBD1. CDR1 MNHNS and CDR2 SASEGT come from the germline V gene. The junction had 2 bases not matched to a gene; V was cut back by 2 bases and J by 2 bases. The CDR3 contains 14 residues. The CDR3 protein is CASSEHRGNTEAFF. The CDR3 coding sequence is TGTGCCAGCAGTGAACACAGGGGCAACACTGAAGCTTTCTTT.

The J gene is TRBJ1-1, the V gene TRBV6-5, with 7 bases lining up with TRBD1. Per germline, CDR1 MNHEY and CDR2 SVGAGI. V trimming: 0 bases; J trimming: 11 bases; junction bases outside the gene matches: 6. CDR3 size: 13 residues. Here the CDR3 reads CASSYSDRVGAFF. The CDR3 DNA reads TGTGCCAGCAGTTACTCCGACAGGGTCGGGGCTTTCTTT.

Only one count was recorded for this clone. The CDR3 DNA follows: TGTGCCAGCAGCTTGGGTGGGAAGATTGAAGCTTTCTTT. This translates into CASSLGGKIEAFF. The gene calls are TRBV5-6 and TRBJ1-1, with no clear D. Per germline, CDR1 SGHDT and CDR2 YYEEEE. Trimming took off 0 bases at V and 7 bases at J, with 10 bases between the two ends. CDR3 length: 13 amino acids.

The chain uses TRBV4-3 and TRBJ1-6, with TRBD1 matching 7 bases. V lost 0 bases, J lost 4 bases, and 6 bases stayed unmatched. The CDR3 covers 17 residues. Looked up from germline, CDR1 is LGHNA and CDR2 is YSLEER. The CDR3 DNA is TGCGCCAGCAGCCAAGATAAGGCAGGGGGTTATAATTCACCCCTCCACTTT. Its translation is CASSQDKAGGYNSPLHF.

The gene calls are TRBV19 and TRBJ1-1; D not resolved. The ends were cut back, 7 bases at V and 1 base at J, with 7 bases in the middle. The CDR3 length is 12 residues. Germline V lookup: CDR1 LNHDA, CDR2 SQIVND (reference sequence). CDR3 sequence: CASTGRNTEAFF. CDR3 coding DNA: TGTGCCAGTACGGGCCGGAACACTGAAGCTTTCTTT. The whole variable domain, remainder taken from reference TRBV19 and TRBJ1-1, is DGGITQSPKYLFRKEGQNVTLSCEQNLNHDAMYWYRQDPGQGLRLIYYSQIVNDFQKGDIAEGYSVSREKKESFPLTVTSAQKNPTAFYLCASTGRNTEAFFGQGTRLTVV.

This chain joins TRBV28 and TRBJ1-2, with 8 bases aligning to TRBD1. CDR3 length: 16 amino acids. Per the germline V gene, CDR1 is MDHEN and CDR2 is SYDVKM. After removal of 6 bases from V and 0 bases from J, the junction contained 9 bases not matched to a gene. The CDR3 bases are TGTGCCAGCAGACCGACAGGGGCGAGAGCTAACTATGGCTACACCTTC. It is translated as CASRPTGARANYGYTF.

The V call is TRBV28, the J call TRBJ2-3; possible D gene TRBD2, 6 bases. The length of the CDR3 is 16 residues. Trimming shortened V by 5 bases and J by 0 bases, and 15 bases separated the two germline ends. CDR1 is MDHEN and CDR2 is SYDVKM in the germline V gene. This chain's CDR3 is CASSALSAGSTDTQYF. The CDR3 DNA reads TGTGCCAGCAGTGCCCTCTCGGCGGGGAGCACAGATACGCAGTATTTT.

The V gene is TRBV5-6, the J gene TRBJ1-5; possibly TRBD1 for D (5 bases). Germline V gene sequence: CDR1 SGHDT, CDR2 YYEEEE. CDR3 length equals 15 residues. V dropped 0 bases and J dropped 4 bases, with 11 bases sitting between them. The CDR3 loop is CASSLGPGPNQPQHF. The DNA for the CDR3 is TGTGCCAGCAGCTTGGGGCCAGGGCCAAATCAGCCCCAGCATTTT.

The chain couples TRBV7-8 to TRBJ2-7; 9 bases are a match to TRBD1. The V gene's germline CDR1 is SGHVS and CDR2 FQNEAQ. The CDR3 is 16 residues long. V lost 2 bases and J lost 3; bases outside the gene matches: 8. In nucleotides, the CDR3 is TGTGCCAGCAGCTTATCCGGGACAGGGCTCAACTACGAGCAGTACTTC. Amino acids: CASSLSGTGLNYEQYF.

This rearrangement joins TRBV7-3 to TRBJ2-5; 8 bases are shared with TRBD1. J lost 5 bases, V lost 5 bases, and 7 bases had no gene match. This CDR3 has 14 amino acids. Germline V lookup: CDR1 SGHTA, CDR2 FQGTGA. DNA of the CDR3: TGTGCCAGCAGCCCACAGGGGGTAAAGGAGACCCAGTACTTC. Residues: CASSPQGVKETQYF. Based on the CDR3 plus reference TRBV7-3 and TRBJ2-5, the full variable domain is GAGVSQTPSNKVTEKGKYVELRCDPISGHTALYWYRQSLGQGPEFLIYFQGTGAADDSGLPNDRFFAVRPEGSVSTLKIQRTERGDSAVYLCASSPQGVKETQYFGPGTRLLVL.

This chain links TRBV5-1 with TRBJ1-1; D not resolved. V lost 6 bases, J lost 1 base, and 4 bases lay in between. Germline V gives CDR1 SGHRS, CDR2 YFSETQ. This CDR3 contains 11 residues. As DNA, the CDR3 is TGCGCCAGCAAAGCGAACACTGAAGCTTTCTTT. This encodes CASKANTEAFF.